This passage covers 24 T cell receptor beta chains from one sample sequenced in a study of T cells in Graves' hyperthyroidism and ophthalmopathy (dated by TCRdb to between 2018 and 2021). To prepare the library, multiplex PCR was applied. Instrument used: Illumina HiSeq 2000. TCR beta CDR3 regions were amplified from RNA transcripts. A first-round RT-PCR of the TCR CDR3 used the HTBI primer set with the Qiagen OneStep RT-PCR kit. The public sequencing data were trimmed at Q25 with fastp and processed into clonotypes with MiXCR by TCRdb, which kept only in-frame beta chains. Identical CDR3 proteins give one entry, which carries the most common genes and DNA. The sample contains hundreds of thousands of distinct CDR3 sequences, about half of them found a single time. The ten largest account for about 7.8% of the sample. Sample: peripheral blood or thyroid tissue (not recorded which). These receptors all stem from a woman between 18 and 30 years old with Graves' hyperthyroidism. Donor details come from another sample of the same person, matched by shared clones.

The CDR3 coding sequence is TGTGCCAGCAGCCAAATAGGACTAGCGGGATTAGAGGAGCAGTACTTC. Translation gives CASSQIGLAGLEEQYF. The rearrangement uses TRBV4-2 and TRBJ2-7; 12 nucleotides agree with TRBD2. Germline values: CDR1 LGHNA, CDR2 YNFKEQ. Trimming took 2 bases from V and 7 from J; bases not matched to a gene: 9. This CDR3 spans 16 amino acids.

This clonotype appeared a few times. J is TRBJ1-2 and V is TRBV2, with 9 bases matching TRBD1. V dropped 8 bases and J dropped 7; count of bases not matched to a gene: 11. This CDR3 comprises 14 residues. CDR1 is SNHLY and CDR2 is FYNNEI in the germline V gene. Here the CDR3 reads CASQTRTGDGGYTF. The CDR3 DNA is TGTGCCAGCCAAACAAGGACAGGGGATGGTGGCTACACCTTC.

As DNA, the CDR3 is TGTGCCAGCAGCCTAGGGCGGAATGGCGGGGAGCTGTTTTTT. Encoded protein: CASSLGRNGGELFF. This chain links TRBV7-9 with TRBJ2-2; D is ambiguous. CDR3 length equals 14 residues. The germline V gene encodes CDR1 SEHNR and CDR2 FQNEAQ (reference sequence). V was shortened by 5 bases and J by 7 bases, with 14 bases between the two germline ends.

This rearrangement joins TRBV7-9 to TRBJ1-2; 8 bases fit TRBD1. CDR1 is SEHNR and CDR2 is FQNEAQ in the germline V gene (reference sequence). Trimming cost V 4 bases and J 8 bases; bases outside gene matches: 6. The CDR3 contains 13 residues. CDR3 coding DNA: TGTGCCAGCAGCTCGACAGGGGTAGAGGGCTACACCTTC. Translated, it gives CASSSTGVEGYTF.

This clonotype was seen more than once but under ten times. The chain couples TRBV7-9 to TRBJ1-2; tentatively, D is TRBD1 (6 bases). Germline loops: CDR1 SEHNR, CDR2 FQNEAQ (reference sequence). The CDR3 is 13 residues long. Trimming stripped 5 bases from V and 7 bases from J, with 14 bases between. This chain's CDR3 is CASSQAQGGGYTF. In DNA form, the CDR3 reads TGTGCCAGCAGCCAAGCACAGGGAGGTGGCTACACCTTC.

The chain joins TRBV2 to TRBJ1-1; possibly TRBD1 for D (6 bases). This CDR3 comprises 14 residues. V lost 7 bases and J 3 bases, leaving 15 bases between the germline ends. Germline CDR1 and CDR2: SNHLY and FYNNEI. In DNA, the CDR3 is TGTGCCAGCACCCGGACAGAAGAGGACACTGAAGCTTTCTTT. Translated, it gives CASTRTEEDTEAFF.

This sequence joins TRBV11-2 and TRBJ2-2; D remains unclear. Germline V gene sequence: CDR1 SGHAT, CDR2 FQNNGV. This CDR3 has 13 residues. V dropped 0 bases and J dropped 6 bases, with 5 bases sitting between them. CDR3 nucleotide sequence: TGTGCCAGCAGCTTAGAATATTCCGGGGAGCTGTTTTTT. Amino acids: CASSLEYSGELFF.

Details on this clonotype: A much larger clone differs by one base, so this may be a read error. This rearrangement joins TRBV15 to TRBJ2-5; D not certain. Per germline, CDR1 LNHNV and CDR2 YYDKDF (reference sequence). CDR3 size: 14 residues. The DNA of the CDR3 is TGTGCCACCAGTCAAGCGTCTTTCCAAGAGACCCGGTACTTC. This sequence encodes CATSQASFQETRYF.

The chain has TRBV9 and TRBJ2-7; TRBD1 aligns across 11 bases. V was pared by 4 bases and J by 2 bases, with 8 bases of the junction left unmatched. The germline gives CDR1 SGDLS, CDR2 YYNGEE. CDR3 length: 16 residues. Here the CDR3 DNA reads TGTGCCAGCAGCATAACAGGACAGGGGGCGCCCTACGAGCAGTACTTC. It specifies CASSITGQGAPYEQYF.

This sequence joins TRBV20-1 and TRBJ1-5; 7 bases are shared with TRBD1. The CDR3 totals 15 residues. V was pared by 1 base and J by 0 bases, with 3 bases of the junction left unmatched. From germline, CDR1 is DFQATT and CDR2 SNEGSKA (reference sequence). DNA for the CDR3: TGCAGTGCTAGAGCGGGACAGCTTAGCAATCAGCCCCAGCATTTT. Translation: CSARAGQLSNQPQHF.

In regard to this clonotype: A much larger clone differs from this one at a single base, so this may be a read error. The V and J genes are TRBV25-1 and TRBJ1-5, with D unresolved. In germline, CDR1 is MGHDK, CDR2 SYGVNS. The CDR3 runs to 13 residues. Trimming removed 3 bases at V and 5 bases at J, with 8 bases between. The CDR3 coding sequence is TGTGCCAGCAGTGAGTCGAAAGATCAGCCCCAGCATTTT. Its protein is CASSESKDQPQHF.

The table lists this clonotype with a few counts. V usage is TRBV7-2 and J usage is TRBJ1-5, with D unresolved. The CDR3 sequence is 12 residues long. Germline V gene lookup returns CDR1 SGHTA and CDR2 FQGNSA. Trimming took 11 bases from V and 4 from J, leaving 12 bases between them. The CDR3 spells CAWNLGNQPQHF. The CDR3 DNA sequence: TGTGCCTGGAACTTGGGGAATCAGCCCCAGCATTTT.

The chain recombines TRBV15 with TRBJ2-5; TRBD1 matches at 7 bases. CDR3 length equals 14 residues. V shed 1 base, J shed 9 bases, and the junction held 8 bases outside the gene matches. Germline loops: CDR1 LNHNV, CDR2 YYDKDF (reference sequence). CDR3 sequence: CATSRGQGSGAQYF. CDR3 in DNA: TGTGCCACCAGCAGAGGACAGGGCTCTGGGGCCCAGTACTTC. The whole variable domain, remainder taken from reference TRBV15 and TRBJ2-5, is DAMVIQNPRYQVTQFGKPVTLSCSQTLNHNVMYWYQQKSSQAPKLLFHYYDKDFNNEADTPDNFQSRRPNTSFCFLDIRSPGLGDTAMYLCATSRGQGSGAQYFGPGTRLLVL.

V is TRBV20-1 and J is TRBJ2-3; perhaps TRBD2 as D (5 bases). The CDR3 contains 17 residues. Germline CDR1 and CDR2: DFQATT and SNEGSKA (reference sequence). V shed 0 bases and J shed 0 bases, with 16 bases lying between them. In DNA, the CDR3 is TGCAGTGCTAGAGATGGAAGGGCTAGAGGGAGCACAGATACGCAGTATTTT. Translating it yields CSARDGRARGSTDTQYF.

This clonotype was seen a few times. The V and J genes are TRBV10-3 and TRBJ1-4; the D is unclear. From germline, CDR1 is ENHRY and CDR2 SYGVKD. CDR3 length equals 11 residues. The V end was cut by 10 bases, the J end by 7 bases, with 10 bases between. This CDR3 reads CASKGVEKLFF. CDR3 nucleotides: TGTGCCAGCAAGGGTGTTGAAAAACTGTTTTTT.

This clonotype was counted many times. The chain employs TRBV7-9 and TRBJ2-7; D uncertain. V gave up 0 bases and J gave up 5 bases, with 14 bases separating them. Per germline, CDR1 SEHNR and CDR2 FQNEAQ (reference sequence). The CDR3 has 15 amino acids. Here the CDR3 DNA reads TGTGCCAGCAGCTTAGCTCGCCTGGAAGGGAACGAGCAGTACTTC. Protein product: CASSLARLEGNEQYF.

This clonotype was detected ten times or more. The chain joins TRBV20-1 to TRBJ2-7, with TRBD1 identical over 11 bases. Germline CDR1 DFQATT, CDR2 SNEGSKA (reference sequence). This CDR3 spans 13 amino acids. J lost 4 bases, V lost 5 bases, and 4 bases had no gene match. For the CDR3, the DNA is TGCAGTGCTGAGGACAGGGGGCAATACGAGCAGTACTTC. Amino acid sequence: CSAEDRGQYEQYF.

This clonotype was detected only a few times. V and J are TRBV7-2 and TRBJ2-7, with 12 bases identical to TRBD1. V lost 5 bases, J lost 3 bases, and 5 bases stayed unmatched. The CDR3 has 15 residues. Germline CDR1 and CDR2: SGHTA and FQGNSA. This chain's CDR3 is CASSLGTGGGYEQYF. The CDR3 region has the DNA TGTGCCAGCAGCCTCGGGACAGGGGGCGGCTACGAGCAGTACTTC.

As DNA, the CDR3 is TGTGCCACCGGGGATACAGGGGCCCCGAACACTGAAGCTTTCTTT. Its translation: CATGDTGAPNTEAFF. The rearrangement joins TRBV10-3 to TRBJ1-1, with 7 positions matching TRBD1. J was trimmed by 1 base and V by 10 bases; bases with no gene match: 12. This CDR3 is 15 amino acids long. Germline CDR1 and CDR2: ENHRY and SYGVKD.

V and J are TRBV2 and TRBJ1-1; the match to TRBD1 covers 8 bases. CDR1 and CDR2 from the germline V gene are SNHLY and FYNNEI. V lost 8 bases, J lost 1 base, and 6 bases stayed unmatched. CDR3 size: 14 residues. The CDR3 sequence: CASFRGLENTEAFF. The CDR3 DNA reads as TGTGCCAGCTTCAGGGGGCTGGAGAACACTGAAGCTTTCTTT.

The CDR3 sequence: CASSLGTNGGSPLHF. The DNA of the CDR3 is TGTGCCAGCAGCTTAGGAACGAACGGAGGTTCACCCCTCCACTTT. The chain links TRBV25-1 to TRBJ1-6; the D is unclear. Germline V gives CDR1 MGHDK, CDR2 SYGVNS. There are 15 residues in the CDR3. Trimming pared 6 bases from V and 9 bases from J, leaving 18 bases between.

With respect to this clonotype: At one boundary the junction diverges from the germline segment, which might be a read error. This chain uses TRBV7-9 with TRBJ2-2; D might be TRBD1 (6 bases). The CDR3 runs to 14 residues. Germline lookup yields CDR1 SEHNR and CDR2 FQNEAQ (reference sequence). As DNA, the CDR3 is TGTGCCAGCAGCCCCCGACAGGACACCGGGGAGCCGTTTTTT. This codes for CASSPRQDTGEPFF.

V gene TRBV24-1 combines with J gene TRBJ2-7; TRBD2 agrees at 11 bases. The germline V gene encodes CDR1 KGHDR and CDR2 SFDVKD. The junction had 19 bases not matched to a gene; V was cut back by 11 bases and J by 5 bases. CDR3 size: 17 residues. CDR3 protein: CASRKTSGISGSHEQYF. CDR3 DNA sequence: TGTGCCAGCCGGAAGACTAGCGGGATTTCGGGCAGCCACGAGCAGTACTTC.

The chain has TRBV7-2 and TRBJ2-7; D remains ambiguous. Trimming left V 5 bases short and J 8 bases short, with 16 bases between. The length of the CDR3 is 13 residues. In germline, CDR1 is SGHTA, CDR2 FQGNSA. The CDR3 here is CASSRAGQPQQYF. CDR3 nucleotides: TGTGCCAGCAGCCGAGCAGGTCAGCCCCAGCAGTACTTC. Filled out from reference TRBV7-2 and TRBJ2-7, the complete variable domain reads GAGVSQSPSNKVTEKGKDVELRCDPISGHTALYWYRQSLGQGLEFLIYFQGNSAPDKSGLPSDRFSAERTGGSVSTLTIQRTQQEDSAVYLCASSRAGQPQQYFGPGTRLTVT.